Listed here are 9 T cell receptor beta chains from one sample, sequenced in a study of graft-versus-host responses after intestinal transplantation. No antigen has been assigned to these receptors. Assay: immunoSEQ multiplex PCR; the TCRdb copy retains only in-frame clones and omits some. The sample has some 120,000 clones; over 85% are singletons. The starting material was unstimulated CD4+ T cells sorted from spleen or lymph node cells, obtained before intestinal transplant. The receptors stem from a human donor who received an intestinal transplant.

This clone was seen once. The J gene is TRBJ2-3, the V gene TRBV6-1; no definite D call. V was pared by 2 bases and J by 4 bases, with 10 bases between. This CDR3 has 14 residues. Germline CDR1 is MNHNS and CDR2 is SASEGT. CDR3 nucleotides: TGTGCCAGCAGTGAATCCCGAGTGGCAGATACGCAGTATTTT. Its protein product is CASSESRVADTQYF.

This chain joins TRBV18 and TRBJ2-1; the match to TRBD2 covers 16 bases. The CDR3 extends over 16 amino acids. The V and J ends lost 2 bases and 11 bases, in that order; junction bases with no gene match: 6. Looked up from germline, CDR1 is KGHSH and CDR2 is LQKENI. Written as DNA, the CDR3 is TGTGCCAGCTCACCAGGGACTAGCGGGGGGGCTCGGAAGCAGTTCTTC. Translation: CASSPGTSGGARKQFF.

The CDR3 DNA reads as TGTGCCAGCAGTTTGGGTCCGGGGCGATTTAATCAGCCCCAGCATTTT. Its translation: CASSLGPGRFNQPQHF. The J gene is TRBJ1-5, the V gene TRBV28, with D possibly matching TRBD1 (5 bases). Germline CDR1 reads MDHEN; CDR2 reads SYDVKM. With 3 bases removed from V and 4 bases from J, the gap between germline ends came to 16 bases. The CDR3 contains 16 residues.

The V and J genes are TRBV7-6 and TRBJ2-5, with 8 bases matching TRBD1. Germline V CDR1 and CDR2: SGHVS, FNYEAQ. The CDR3 extends over 15 amino acids. V was clipped by 4 bases and J by 5 bases; unmatched bases: 9. Here the CDR3 DNA reads TGTGCCAGCAGCTCAGGACAGGGCATTGGTGAGACCCAGTACTTC. As protein: CASSSGQGIGETQYF.

The chain combines TRBV6-5 with TRBJ2-5; 10 bases agree with TRBD2. TRBJ2-7 matches the DNA end more closely, so the J call is doubtful. Germline CDR1 MNHEY, CDR2 SVGAGI. CDR3 size: 16 residues. The CDR3 DNA reads TGTGCCAGCAGTTACTCTAAAAGCGGGGGGGTCTACGAGCAGTACTTC. Its translation is CASSYSKSGGVYEQYF.

The DNA of the CDR3 is TGCGCCAGCAGCCCCAATACGCTCTATGGCTACACCTTC. Translating gives CASSPNTLYGYTF. This chain connects TRBV4-1 to TRBJ1-2; D is undetermined. Germline V CDR1 and CDR2: MGHRA, YSYEKL. This CDR3 spans 13 amino acids. Between the trimmed V and J ends, which lost 4 bases and 4 bases, there was a span of 10 bases.

The CDR3 sequence is CASSPRTGGYGYTF. CDR3 bases: TGTGCCAGCAGCCCCCGGACAGGGGGCTATGGCTACACCTTC. The genes are TRBV9 and TRBJ1-2; 10 bases match TRBD1. Germline V lookup: CDR1 SGDLS, CDR2 YYNGEE. The length of the CDR3 is 14 residues. The junction had 4 bases not matched to a gene; V was cut back by 4 bases and J by 4 bases.

This sequence joins TRBV6-1 and TRBJ2-1; D gene unclear. V shed 3 bases and J shed 9 bases, with 6 bases lying between them. The CDR3 loop spans 11 amino acids. Germline values: CDR1 MNHNS, CDR2 SASEGT. The DNA of the CDR3 is TGTGCCAGCAGTGACGTGAGTGAGCAGTTCTTC. Translating it yields CASSDVSEQFF.

This chain links TRBV7-3 with TRBJ2-3; no definite D call. Germline lookup yields CDR1 SGHTA and CDR2 FQGTGA. This CDR3 comprises 13 residues. With 4 bases removed from V and 0 bases from J, the gap between germline ends came to 5 bases. The DNA of the CDR3 is TGTGCCAGCAGCTACCCTAGCACAGATACGCAGTATTTT. Translating it yields CASSYPSTDTQYF.